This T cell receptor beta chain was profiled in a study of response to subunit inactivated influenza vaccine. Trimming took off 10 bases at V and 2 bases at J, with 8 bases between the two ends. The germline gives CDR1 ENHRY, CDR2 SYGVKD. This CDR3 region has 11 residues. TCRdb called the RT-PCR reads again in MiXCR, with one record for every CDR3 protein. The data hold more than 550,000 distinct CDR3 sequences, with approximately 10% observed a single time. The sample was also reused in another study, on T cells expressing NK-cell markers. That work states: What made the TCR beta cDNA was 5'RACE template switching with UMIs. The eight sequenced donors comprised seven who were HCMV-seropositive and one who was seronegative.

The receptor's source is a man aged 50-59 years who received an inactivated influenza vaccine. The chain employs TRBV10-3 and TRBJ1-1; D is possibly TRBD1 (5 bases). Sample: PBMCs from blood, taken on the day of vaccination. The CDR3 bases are TGTGCCACCGGGGGAAACACTGAAGCTTTCTTT. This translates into CATGGNTEAFF.